Reported below is one T cell receptor beta chain. Germline values: CDR1 SGHVS, CDR2 FQNEAQ. V lost 1 base to trimming and J lost 4 bases; unmatched junction nucleotides: 4. The CDR3 contains 14 residues. In the authors' methods: Scientists estimated how many nucleated cells there were by amplifying reference gene primers. Profiled with immunoSEQ multiplex PCR; TCRdb holds only in-frame clones, not every one. That table is the source of V, J and clone size, and D and trimming were worked out from the DNA. This sample carries about 69,000 clones, more than 75% of them seen once, and the ten largest clones take 47%. This record belongs to a study of blood T cell repertoires in COVID-19. Study-level information: COVID-19 samples collected from the United States, Italy and Spain covered acute and convalescent phases. In each case, the material was cDNA or gDNA derived from T cells, B-cell-depleted T cells, or PBMCs.

The receptor was derived from a human donor in a cohort sampled during active COVID-19. The chain carries TRBV7-8 and TRBJ2-7; 7 bases map to TRBD2. What was sequenced was peripheral blood. The CDR3 sequence: CASSLGGSGYEQYF. The CDR3 nucleotides are TGTGCCAGCAGCTTAGGCGGGAGCGGGTACGAGCAGTACTTC.